The present TCR beta chain was sequenced within a study of technical replicates of blood from four donors. This clone has just one count. Only in-frame clones appear in the TCRdb table, and some are missing; sequencing was by immunoSEQ multiplex PCR. The sample carries around 85,000 clones, around 94% recorded once. This CDR3 contains 14 residues. Germline CDR1 is MNHEY and CDR2 is SMNVEV (reference sequence). Trimming cost V 0 bases and J 1 base, with 6 bases left between them. The sample taken for sequencing was T cells isolated from PBMCs. This TCR derives from a human donor in good health. The chain recombines TRBV27 with TRBJ1-1, with D unresolved. The CDR3 here is CASSLSPGNTEAFF. The DNA for the CDR3 is TGTGCCAGCAGTTTATCGCCAGGGAACACTGAAGCTTTCTTT.